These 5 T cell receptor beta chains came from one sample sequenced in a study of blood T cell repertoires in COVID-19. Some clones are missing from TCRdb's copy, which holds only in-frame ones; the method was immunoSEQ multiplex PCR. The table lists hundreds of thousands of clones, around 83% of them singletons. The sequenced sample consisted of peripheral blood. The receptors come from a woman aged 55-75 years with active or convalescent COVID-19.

CDR3 nucleotide sequence: TGTGCCAGCAGAAGCGGGGGGGACTACGAGCAGTACTTC. It specifies CASRSGGDYEQYF. The J gene is TRBJ2-7, the V gene TRBV12-3 or TRBV12-4; 10 bases fit TRBD2. The CDR3 totals 13 residues. V shed 6 bases, J shed 3 bases, and the junction held 2 bases outside the gene matches.

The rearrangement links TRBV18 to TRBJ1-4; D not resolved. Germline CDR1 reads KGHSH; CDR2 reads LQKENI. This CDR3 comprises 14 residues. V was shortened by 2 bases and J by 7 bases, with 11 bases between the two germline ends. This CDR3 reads CASSPARFGEKLFF. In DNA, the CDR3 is TGTGCCAGCTCACCAGCCAGGTTTGGTGAAAAACTGTTTTTT.

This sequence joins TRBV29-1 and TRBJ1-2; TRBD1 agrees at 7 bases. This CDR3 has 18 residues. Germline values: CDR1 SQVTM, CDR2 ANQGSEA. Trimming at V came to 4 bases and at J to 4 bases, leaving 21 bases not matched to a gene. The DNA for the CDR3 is TGCAGCGTTGCCAGCCTCCTCCGTGGGACAGCGAAGTCCTATGGCTACACCTTC. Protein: CSVASLLRGTAKSYGYTF.

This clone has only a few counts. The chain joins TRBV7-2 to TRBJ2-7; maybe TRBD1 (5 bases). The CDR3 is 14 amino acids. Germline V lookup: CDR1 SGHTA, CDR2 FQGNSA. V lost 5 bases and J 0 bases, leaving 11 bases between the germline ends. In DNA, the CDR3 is TGTGCCAGCAGCCAGGGATATTACTCCTACGAGCAGTACTTC. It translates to CASSQGYYSYEQYF.

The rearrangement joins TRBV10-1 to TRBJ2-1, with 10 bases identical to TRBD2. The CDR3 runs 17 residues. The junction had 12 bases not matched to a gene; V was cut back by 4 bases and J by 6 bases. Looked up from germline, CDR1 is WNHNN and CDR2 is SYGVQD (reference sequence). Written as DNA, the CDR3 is TGCGCCAGCAGTGGACCCCTCGAGCGGGGGGGTTTCAATGAGCAGTTCTTC. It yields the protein CASSGPLERGGFNEQFF.